Below, 21 T cell receptor beta chains from the same sample are listed, as sequenced in a study of long-term antiretroviral therapy in people with HIV. Investigators performed immunoSEQ version v3.0 at survey level. Some clones are missing from TCRdb's copy, which holds only in-frame ones; the method was immunoSEQ multiplex PCR. Of some 16,000 clones listed, approximately 90% are singletons. The input for sequencing was unsorted PBMCs, taken 0.6 years after starting antiretroviral therapy. The receptors originated from a woman between 40 and 55 years old with HIV.

The chain has TRBV15 and TRBJ1-1, with D tentatively TRBD1 (5 bases). The V gene lost 0 bases and the J gene lost 5 bases, with 13 bases spanning the gap. CDR3 length: 15 residues. Looked up from germline, CDR1 is LNHNV and CDR2 is YYDKDF (reference sequence). For the CDR3, the DNA is TGTGCCACCAGCAGAGATCGGGGGAAGAATACTGAAGCTTTCTTT. Protein: CATSRDRGKNTEAFF.

The gene calls are TRBV2 and TRBJ1-4, with D unclear. Germline assignment: CDR1 SNHLY and CDR2 FYNNEI. CDR3 length equals 15 residues. V dropped 8 bases and J dropped 5 bases, with 18 bases sitting between them. CDR3 residues: CASGAVPRRNEKLFF. In DNA form, the CDR3 reads TGTGCCAGCGGTGCAGTCCCAAGGAGGAATGAAAAACTGTTTTTT.

Here the CDR3 DNA reads TGTGCCAGCACCCCCGGACACAACACTGAAGCTTTCTTT. This gives the protein CASTPGHNTEAFF. The J gene is TRBJ1-1, the V gene TRBV7-2; D is possibly TRBD1 (5 bases). Trimming pared 7 bases from V and 2 bases from J, leaving 11 bases between. The CDR3 has 13 residues. The germline V gene has CDR1 SGHTA and CDR2 FQGNSA.

This chain links TRBV4-1 with TRBJ1-1; D is ambiguous. This CDR3 has 15 amino acids. V lost 0 bases and J lost 1, with 9 bases in between. Germline V lookup: CDR1 MGHRA, CDR2 YSYEKL. CDR3 bases: TGCGCCAGCAGCCAAGAGGACGTGACGAACACTGAAGCTTTCTTT. Its protein is CASSQEDVTNTEAFF.

V and J are TRBV19 and TRBJ2-2, with 10 bases aligning to TRBD1. The CDR3 has 16 residues. Germline V gene data show CDR1 as LNHDA and CDR2 as SQIVND (reference sequence). The junction had 10 bases not matched to a gene; V was cut back by 6 bases and J by 6 bases. The CDR3 sequence: CASSFPGQGWAGELFF. CDR3 coding DNA: TGTGCCAGTAGCTTTCCGGGACAGGGGTGGGCCGGGGAGCTGTTTTTT.

The V gene is TRBV5-1, the J gene TRBJ1-2, with D possibly being TRBD1 (5 bases). This CDR3 is 16 amino acids long. Trimming removed 2 bases at V and 0 bases at J, with 14 bases between. The germline gives CDR1 SGHRS, CDR2 YFSETQ. For the CDR3, the DNA is TGCGCCAGCAGCTTCGAGGGGACGAGTGCTAACTATGGCTACACCTTC. Amino acid sequence: CASSFEGTSANYGYTF.

This clone was observed a few times. The chain links TRBV4-3 to TRBJ1-4; D remains unclear. V was pared by 0 bases and J by 8 bases, with 13 bases between. The CDR3 length is 15 residues. Germline CDR1 reads LGHNA; CDR2 reads YSLEER. The CDR3 is CASSQDTSGREKLFF. The CDR3 bases are TGCGCCAGCAGCCAAGATACGTCAGGCCGAGAAAAACTGTTTTTT.

The chain joins TRBV2 to TRBJ1-5; D is perhaps TRBD1 (6 bases). Germline V gene data show CDR1 as SNHLY and CDR2 as FYNNEI. V was cut by 0 bases and J by 0 bases, with 12 bases left in between. CDR3 length equals 17 residues. The CDR3, as DNA: TGTGCCAGCAGTGAAGCGCTTGGGGGCCCTAGCAATCAGCCCCAGCATTTT. This codes for CASSEALGGPSNQPQHF.

The chain employs TRBV27 and TRBJ2-7, with D hard to call. The CDR3 is 15 residues long. Germline CDR1 and CDR2: MNHEY and SMNVEV (reference sequence). The V end was cut by 3 bases, the J end by 0 bases, with 12 bases between. The CDR3, as DNA: TGTGCCAGCAGTTTCGACAAATCTACCTCCTACGAGCAGTACTTC. Protein product: CASSFDKSTSYEQYF.

This rearrangement joins TRBV6-6 to TRBJ1-1, with no clear D. The CDR3 covers 11 residues. The V gene lost 5 bases and the J gene lost 0 bases, with 1 base spanning the gap. CDR1 is MNHNY, CDR2 SVGAGI, per germline (reference sequence). CDR3 amino acids: CASSMNTEAFF. DNA for the CDR3: TGTGCCAGCAGTATGAACACTGAAGCTTTCTTT.

The table lists this clone with a few counts. The chain couples TRBV4-3 to TRBJ1-1; a possible D gene is TRBD1 (5 bases). Trimming pared 4 bases from V and 0 bases from J, leaving 15 bases between. This CDR3 contains 16 residues. Germline CDR1 is LGHNA and CDR2 is YSLEER. The CDR3 sequence is CASSPRGGGLNTEAFF. The CDR3 coding sequence is TGCGCCAGCAGCCCTCGTGGTGGGGGGTTGAACACTGAAGCTTTCTTT.

This chain joins TRBV7-2 and TRBJ2-6, with TRBD1 matching over 8 bases. V gave up 1 base and J gave up 4 bases; unmatched junction bases: 12. Germline V lookup: CDR1 SGHTA, CDR2 FQGNSA. The CDR3 sequence is 19 residues long. The CDR3 is CASSLGVGQGATGANVLTF. The CDR3 nucleotides read TGTGCCAGCAGCTTAGGCGTGGGCCAGGGGGCGACCGGGGCCAACGTCCTGACTTTC. The full variable domain, completed using reference TRBV7-2 and TRBJ2-6, is GAGVSQSPSNKVTEKGKDVELRCDPISGHTALYWYRQSLGQGLEFLIYFQGNSAPDKSGLPSDRFSAERTGGSVSTLTIQRTQQEDSAVYLCASSLGVGQGATGANVLTFGAGSRLTVL.

The genes are TRBV7-9 and TRBJ1-4; D ambiguous. Germline V gene lookup returns CDR1 SEHNR and CDR2 FQNEAQ (reference sequence). The CDR3 runs 14 residues. Deletions cut 3 bases from V and 5 bases from J, with 10 bases between. In nucleotides, the CDR3 is TGTGCCAGCAGCTTGCGGGCACTGAATGAAAAACTGTTTTTT. Its protein product is CASSLRALNEKLFF.

CDR3 sequence (DNA): TGTGCCAGCAGTTACTCGGCGGGAGTTGGAGAAAAACTGTTTTTT. Protein sequence: CASSYSAGVGEKLFF. The rearrangement links TRBV6-5 to TRBJ1-4, with D unclear. Germline V gene data show CDR1 as MNHEY and CDR2 as SVGAGI. Trimming took 0 bases from V and 8 from J, leaving 13 bases between them. The CDR3 totals 15 residues.

The V gene is TRBV30, the J gene TRBJ2-3; no clear D gene. CDR1 and CDR2 (germline): GTSNPN, SVGIG (reference sequence). Trimming removed 0 bases at V and 0 bases at J, with 10 bases between. The CDR3 covers 15 residues. CDR3 residues: CAWSVEDSSTDTQYF. CDR3 sequence (DNA): TGTGCCTGGAGTGTAGAAGACTCTAGCACAGATACGCAGTATTTT.

The chain combines TRBV28 with TRBJ1-4, with TRBD1 identical over 9 bases. Trimming cost V 5 bases and J 5 bases; bases outside gene matches: 6. The V gene's germline CDR1 is MDHEN and CDR2 SYDVKM. CDR3 length equals 15 residues. CDR3 in DNA: TGTGCCAGCAGTCCGCCGGGACAGGGCAATGAAAAACTGTTTTTT. It encodes CASSPPGQGNEKLFF.

There are a few counts of this clone. This sequence joins TRBV7-9 and TRBJ2-7; possible D gene TRBD1, 6 bases. Trimming cost V 5 bases and J 1 base, with 9 bases left between them. This CDR3 is built from 13 residues. Germline V gene data show CDR1 as SEHNR and CDR2 as FQNEAQ (reference sequence). CDR3 amino acids: CASSPGQSYEQYF. For the CDR3, the DNA is TGTGCCAGCAGCCCCGGACAGTCCTACGAGCAGTACTTC.

V usage is TRBV2 and J usage is TRBJ1-1, with TRBD1 identical over 7 bases. CDR3 size: 14 residues. The J segment lost 1 base and the V segment lost 3 bases, leaving 2 bases of the junction unmatched. Germline V gene lookup returns CDR1 SNHLY and CDR2 FYNNEI. The DNA for the CDR3 is TGTGCCAGCAGTGAGACAGGGAGGAACACTGAAGCTTTCTTT. Translation gives CASSETGRNTEAFF.

The rearrangement joins TRBV5-1 to TRBJ2-3; weak D call: TRBD1 (5 bases). Germline V lookup: CDR1 SGHRS, CDR2 YFSETQ. With 4 bases removed from V and 1 base from J, the gap between germline ends came to 16 bases. CDR3 size: 16 residues. The CDR3 DNA sequence: TGCGCCAGCAGCGCCCGGTGGGGCGAGGGCACAGATACGCAGTATTTT. Amino acids: CASSARWGEGTDTQYF.

The table lists this clone with a count of one. The chain carries TRBV7-9 and TRBJ2-5; D not resolved. With 1 base removed from V and 3 bases from J, the gap between germline ends came to 6 bases. The CDR3 loop spans 13 amino acids. Germline assignment: CDR1 SEHNR and CDR2 FQNEAQ (reference sequence). The CDR3 bases are TGTGCCAGCAGCTTAGGTGCAGAAGAGACCCAGTACTTC. Translated: CASSLGAEETQYF.

The chain couples TRBV27 to TRBJ1-6; D remains unclear. V was cut by 6 bases and J by 6 bases, with 15 bases left in between. Germline V gene lookup returns CDR1 MNHEY and CDR2 SMNVEV (reference sequence). The CDR3 sequence is 15 residues long. CDR3 region: CASSLSFFGNSPLHF. DNA for the CDR3: TGTGCCAGCAGCCTCAGTTTTTTCGGTAATTCACCCCTCCACTTT.